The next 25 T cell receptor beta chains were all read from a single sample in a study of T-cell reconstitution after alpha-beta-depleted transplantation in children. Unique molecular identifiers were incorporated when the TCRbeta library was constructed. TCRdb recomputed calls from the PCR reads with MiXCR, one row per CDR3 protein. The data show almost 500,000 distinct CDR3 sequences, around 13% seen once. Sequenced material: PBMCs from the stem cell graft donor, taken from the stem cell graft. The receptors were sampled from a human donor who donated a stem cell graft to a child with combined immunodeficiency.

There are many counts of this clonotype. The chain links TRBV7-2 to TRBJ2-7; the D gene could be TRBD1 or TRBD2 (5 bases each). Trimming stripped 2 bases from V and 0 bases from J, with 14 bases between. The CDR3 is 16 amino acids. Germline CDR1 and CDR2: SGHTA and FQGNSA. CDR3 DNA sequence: TGTGCCAGCAGCTTAAGAGCTTCTGGGGGCTCCTACGAGCAGTACTTC. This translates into CASSLRASGGSYEQYF.

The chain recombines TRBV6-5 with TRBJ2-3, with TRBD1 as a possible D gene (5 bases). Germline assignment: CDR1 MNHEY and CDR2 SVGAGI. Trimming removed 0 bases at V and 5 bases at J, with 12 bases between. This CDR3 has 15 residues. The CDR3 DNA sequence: TGTGCCAGCAGTTACTCGGCCAGGGCGGTAGATACGCAGTATTTT. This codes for CASSYSARAVDTQYF.

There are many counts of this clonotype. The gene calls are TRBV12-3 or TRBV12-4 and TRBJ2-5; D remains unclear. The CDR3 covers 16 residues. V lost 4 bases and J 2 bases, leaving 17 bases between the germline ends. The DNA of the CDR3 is TGTGCCAGCAGTTCCCTCCCCAATTATCCTCAAGAGACCCAGTACTTC. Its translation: CASSSLPNYPQETQYF.

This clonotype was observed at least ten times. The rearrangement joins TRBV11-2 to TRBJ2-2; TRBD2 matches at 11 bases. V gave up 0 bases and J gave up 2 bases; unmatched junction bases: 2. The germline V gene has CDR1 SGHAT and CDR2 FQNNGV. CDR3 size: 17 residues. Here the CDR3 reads CASSLELAGANTGELFF. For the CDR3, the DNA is TGTGCCAGCAGCTTAGAACTAGCGGGGGCCAACACCGGGGAGCTGTTTTTT.

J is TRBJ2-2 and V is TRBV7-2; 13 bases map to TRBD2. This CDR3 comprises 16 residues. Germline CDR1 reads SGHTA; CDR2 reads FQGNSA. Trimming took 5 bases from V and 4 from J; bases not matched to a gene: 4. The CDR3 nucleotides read TGTGCCAGCAGCACACTAGCGGGAGGGCCCACCGGGGAGCTGTTTTTT. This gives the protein CASSTLAGGPTGELFF.

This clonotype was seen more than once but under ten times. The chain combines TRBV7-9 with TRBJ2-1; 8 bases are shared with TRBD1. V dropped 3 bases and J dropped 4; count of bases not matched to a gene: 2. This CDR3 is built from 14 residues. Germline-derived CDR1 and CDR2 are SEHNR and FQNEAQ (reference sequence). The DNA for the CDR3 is TGTGCCAGCAGCTTGACAGGGGTATACAATGAGCAGTTCTTC. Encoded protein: CASSLTGVYNEQFF. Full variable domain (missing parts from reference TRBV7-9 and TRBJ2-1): DTGVSQNPRHKITKRGQNVTFRCDPISEHNRLYWYRQTLGQGPEFLTYFQNEAQLEKSRLLSDRFSAERPKGSFSTLEIQRTEQGDSAMYLCASSLTGVYNEQFFGPGTRLTVL.

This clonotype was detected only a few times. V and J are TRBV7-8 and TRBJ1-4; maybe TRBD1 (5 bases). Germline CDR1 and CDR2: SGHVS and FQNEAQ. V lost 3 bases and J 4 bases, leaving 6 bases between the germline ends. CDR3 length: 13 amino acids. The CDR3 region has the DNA TGTGCCAGCAGCTTGGGGCTTAATGAAAAACTGTTTTTT. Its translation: CASSLGLNEKLFF.

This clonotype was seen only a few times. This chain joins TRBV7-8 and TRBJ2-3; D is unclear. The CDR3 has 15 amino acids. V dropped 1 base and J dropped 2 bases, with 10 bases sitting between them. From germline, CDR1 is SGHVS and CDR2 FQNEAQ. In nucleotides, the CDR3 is TGTGCCAGCAGCTTAGTTTGGTTCCACACAGATACGCAGTATTTT. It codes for CASSLVWFHTDTQYF.

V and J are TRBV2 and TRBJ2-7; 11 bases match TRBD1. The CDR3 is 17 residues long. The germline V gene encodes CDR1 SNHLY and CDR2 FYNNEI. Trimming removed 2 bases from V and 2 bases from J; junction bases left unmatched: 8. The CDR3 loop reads CASSEKEGTGGTYEQYF. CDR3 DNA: TGTGCCAGCAGTGAAAAGGAAGGGACAGGGGGGACCTACGAGCAGTACTTC.

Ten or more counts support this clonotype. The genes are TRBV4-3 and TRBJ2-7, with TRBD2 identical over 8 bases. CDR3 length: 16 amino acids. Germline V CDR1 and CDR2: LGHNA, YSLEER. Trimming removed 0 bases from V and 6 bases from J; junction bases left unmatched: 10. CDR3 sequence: CASSQDHLSGSREQYF. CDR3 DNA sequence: TGCGCCAGCAGCCAAGATCATTTAAGCGGGAGTCGCGAGCAGTACTTC.

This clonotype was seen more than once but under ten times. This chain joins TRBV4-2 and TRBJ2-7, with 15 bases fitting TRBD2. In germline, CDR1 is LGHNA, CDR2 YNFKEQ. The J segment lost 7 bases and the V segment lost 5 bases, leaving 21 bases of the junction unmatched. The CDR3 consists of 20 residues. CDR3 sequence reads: CASSDGGVPGTSGGPREQYF. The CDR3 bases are TGTGCCAGCAGCGACGGAGGGGTGCCCGGGACTAGCGGGGGGCCCAGGGAGCAGTACTTC.

CDR3 loop: CASSFSSGEKLFF. CDR3 in DNA: TGTGCCAGCAGTTTCTCCTCAGGGGAAAAACTGTTTTTT. The J gene is TRBJ1-4, the V gene TRBV12-3 or TRBV12-4, with D maybe TRBD1 (5 bases). CDR3 size: 13 residues. V was trimmed by 3 bases and J by 8 bases, leaving 10 bases between them.

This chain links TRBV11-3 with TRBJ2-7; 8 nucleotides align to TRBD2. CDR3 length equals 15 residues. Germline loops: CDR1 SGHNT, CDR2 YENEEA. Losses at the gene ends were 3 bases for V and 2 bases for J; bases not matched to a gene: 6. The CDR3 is CASSFSGSRPYEQYF. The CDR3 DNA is TGTGCCAGCAGCTTCAGCGGGAGTCGCCCCTACGAGCAGTACTTC.

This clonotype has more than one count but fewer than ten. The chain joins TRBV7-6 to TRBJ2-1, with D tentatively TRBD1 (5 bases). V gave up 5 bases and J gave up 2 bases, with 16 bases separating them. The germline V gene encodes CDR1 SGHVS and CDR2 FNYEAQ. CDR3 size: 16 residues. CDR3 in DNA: TGTGCCAGCAGCCCGATATACAGGAATCCCTACAATGAGCAGTTCTTC. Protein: CASSPIYRNPYNEQFF. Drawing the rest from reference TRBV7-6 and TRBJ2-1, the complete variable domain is GAGVSQSPRYKVTKRGQDVALRCDPISGHVSLYWYRQALGQGPEFLTYFNYEAQQDKSGLPNDRFSAERPEGSISTLTIQRTEQRDSAMYRCASSPIYRNPYNEQFFGPGTRLTVL.

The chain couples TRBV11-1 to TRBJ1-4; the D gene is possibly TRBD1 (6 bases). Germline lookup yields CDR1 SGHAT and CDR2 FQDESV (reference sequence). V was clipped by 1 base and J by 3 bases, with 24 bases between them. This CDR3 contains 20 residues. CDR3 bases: TGTGCCAGCAGCTTAGGGGACAAGTTGAGACTGTGGCAGCCTAATGAAAAACTGTTTTTT. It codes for CASSLGDKLRLWQPNEKLFF.

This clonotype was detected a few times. CDR3 sequence reads: CSVRRGTYEQYF. For the CDR3, the DNA is TGCAGCGTTCGCAGGGGCACCTACGAGCAGTACTTC. V gene TRBV29-1 combines with J gene TRBJ2-7; D possibly corresponds to TRBD1 (6 bases). Per germline, CDR1 SQVTM and CDR2 ANQGSEA. V dropped 5 bases and J dropped 2 bases, with 10 bases sitting between them. The CDR3 is 12 amino acids.

This chain's CDR3 is CASSQDFMNTEAFF. In nucleotides, the CDR3 is TGTGCCAGCAGCCAGGATTTCATGAACACTGAAGCTTTCTTT. This chain uses TRBV7-2 with TRBJ1-1; D unresolved. Germline CDR1 SGHTA, CDR2 FQGNSA. Trimming removed 5 bases from V and 0 bases from J, with 10 bases in between. The CDR3 has 14 residues.

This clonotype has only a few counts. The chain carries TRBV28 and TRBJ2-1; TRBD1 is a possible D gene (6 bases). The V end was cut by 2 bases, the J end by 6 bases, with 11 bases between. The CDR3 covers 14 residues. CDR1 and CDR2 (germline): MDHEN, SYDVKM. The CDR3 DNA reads TGTGCCAGCAGTTTACCAACAGGGTTCAATGAGCAGTTCTTC. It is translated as CASSLPTGFNEQFF.

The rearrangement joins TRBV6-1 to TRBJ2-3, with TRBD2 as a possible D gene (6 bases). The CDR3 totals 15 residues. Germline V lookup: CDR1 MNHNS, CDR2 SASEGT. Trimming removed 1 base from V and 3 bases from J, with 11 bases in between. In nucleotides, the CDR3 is TGTGCCAGCAGTGAAGGGAGGGTCTGGACAGATACGCAGTATTTT. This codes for CASSEGRVWTDTQYF.

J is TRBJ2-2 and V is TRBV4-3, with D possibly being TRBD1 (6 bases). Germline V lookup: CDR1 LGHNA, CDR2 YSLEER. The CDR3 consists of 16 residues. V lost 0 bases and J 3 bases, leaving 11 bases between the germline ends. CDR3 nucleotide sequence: TGCGCCAGCAGCCAAGATCTAGGACAGTACACCGGGGAGCTGTTTTTT. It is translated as CASSQDLGQYTGELFF.

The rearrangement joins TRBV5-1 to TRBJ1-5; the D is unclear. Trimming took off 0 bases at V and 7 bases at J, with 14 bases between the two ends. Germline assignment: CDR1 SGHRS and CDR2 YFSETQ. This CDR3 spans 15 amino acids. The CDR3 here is CASSLGTGGIQPQHF. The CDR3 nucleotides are TGCGCCAGCAGCTTGGGGACCGGAGGAATCCAGCCCCAGCATTTT.

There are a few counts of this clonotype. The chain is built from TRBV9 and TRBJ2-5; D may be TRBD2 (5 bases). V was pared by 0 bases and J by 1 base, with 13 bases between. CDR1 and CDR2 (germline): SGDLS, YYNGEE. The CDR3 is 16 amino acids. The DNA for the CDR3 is TGTGCCAGCAGCGTAGTTGCGAGCGGAGGCCAAGAGACCCAGTACTTC. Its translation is CASSVVASGGQETQYF.

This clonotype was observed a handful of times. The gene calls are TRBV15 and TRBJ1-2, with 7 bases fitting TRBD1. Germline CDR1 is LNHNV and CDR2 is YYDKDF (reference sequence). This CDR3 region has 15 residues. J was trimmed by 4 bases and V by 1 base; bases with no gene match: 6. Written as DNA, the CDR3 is TGTGCCACCAGCAGAGCACAGGGGACCAGCTATGGCTACACCTTC. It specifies CATSRAQGTSYGYTF. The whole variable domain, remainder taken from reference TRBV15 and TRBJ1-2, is DAMVIQNPRYQVTQFGKPVTLSCSQTLNHNVMYWYQQKSSQAPKLLFHYYDKDFNNEADTPDNFQSRRPNTSFCFLDIRSPGLGDTAMYLCATSRAQGTSYGYTFGSGTRLTVV.

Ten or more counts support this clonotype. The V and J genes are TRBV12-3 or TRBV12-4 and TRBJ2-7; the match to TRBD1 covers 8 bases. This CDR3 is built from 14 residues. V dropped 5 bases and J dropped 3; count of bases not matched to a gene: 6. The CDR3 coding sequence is TGTGCCAGCAGTGGGGACAGGTCCCGCTACGAGCAGTACTTC. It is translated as CASSGDRSRYEQYF.

In DNA form, the CDR3 reads TGTGCCAGCAGCAATCGACGGACATCGGGACTAGCGGGGACAGATACGCAGTATTTT. Its protein is CASSNRRTSGLAGTDTQYF. V is TRBV11-2 and J is TRBJ2-3; 13 positions match TRBD2. Per the germline V gene, CDR1 is SGHAT and CDR2 is FQNNGV. Trimming cost V 5 bases and J 3 bases; bases outside gene matches: 14. The CDR3 totals 19 residues.